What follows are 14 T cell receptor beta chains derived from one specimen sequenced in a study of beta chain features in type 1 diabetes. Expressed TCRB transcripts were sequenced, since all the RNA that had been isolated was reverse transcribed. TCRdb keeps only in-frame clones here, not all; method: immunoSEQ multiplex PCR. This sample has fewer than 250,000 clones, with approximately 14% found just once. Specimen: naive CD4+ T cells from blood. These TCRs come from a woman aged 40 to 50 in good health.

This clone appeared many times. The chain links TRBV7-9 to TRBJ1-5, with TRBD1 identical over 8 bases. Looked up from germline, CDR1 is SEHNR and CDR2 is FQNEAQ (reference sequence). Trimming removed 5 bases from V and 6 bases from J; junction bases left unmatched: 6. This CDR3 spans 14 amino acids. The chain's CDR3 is CASSQMTGAQPQHF. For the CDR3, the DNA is TGTGCCAGCAGCCAAATGACAGGGGCTCAGCCCCAGCATTTT.

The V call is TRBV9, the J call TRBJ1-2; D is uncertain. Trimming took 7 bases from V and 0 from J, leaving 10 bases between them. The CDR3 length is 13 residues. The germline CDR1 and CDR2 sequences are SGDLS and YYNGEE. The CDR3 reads CASQPGPNYGYTF. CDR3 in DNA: TGTGCCAGCCAACCGGGTCCTAACTATGGCTACACCTTC. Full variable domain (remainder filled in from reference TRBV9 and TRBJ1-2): DSGVTQTPKHLITATGQRVTLRCSPRSGDLSVYWYQQSLDQGLQFLIQYYNGEERAKGNILERFSAQQFPDLHSELNLSSLELGDSALYFCASQPGPNYGYTFGSGTRLTVV.

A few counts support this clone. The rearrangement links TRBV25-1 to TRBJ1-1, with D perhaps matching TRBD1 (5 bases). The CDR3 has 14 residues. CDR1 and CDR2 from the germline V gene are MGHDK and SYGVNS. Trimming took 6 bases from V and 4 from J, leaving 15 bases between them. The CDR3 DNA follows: TGTGCCAGCAGGCCTGGGGGGGGTTCCACTGAAGCTTTCTTT. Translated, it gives CASRPGGGSTEAFF.

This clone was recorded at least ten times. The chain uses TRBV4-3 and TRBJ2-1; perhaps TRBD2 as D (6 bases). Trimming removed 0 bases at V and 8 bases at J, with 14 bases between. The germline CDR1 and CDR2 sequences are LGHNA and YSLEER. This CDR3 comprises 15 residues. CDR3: CASSQEGRGWYEQFF. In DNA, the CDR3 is TGCGCCAGCAGCCAAGAGGGACGGGGGTGGTATGAGCAGTTCTTC.

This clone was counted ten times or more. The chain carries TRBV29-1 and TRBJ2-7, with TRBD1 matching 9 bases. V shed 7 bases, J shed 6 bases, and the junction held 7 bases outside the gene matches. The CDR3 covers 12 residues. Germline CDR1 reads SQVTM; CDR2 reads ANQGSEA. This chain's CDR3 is CSAWDRVREQYF. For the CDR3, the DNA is TGCAGCGCCTGGGACAGGGTCCGCGAGCAGTACTTC.

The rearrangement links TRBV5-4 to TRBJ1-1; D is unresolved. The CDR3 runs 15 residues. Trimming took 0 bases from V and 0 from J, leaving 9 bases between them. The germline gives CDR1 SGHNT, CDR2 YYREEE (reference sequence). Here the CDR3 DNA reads TGTGCCAGCAGCTTGGCCCGACAAATGAACACTGAAGCTTTCTTT. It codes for CASSLARQMNTEAFF.

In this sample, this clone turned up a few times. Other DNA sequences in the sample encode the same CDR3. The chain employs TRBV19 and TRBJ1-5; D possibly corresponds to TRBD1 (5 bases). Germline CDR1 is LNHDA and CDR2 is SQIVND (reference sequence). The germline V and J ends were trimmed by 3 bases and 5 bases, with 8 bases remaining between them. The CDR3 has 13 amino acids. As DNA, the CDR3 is TGTGCCAGTAGTATTACGGGGGATCAGCCCCAGCATTTT. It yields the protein CASSITGDQPQHF. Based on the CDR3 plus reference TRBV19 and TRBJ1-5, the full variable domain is DGGITQSPKYLFRKEGQNVTLSCEQNLNHDAMYWYRQDPGQGLRLIYYSQIVNDFQKGDIAEGYSVSREKKESFPLTVTSAQKNPTAFYLCASSITGDQPQHFGDGTRLSIL.

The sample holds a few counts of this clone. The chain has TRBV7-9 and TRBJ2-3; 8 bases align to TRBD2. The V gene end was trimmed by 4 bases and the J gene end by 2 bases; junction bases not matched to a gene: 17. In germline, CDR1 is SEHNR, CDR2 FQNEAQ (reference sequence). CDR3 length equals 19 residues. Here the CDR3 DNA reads TGTGCCAGCAGCTCGGGGGGGTCCCGGGTAGCGGGGCCCACAGATACGCAGTATTTT. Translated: CASSSGGSRVAGPTDTQYF.

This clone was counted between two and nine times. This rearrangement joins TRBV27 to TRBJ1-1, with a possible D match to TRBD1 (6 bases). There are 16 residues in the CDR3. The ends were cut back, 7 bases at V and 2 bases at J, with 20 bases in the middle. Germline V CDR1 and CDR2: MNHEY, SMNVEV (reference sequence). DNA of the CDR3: TGTGCCAGCACACCGCGGTCCCCGACAGGTAACACTGAAGCTTTCTTT. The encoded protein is CASTPRSPTGNTEAFF.

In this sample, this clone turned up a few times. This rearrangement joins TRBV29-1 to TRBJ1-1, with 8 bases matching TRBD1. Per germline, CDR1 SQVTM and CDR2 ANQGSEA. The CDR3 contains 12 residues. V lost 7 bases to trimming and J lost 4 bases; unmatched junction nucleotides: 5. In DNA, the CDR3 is TGCAGCGGATTGGGACAGGTCACTGAAGCTTTCTTT. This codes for CSGLGQVTEAFF.

The CDR3 DNA sequence: TGTGCCAGCAGCCCTCGGGCAGGGTTGCCCAATCAGCCCCAGCATTTT. Amino acids: CASSPRAGLPNQPQHF. The J gene is TRBJ1-5, the V gene TRBV28; tentative D call: TRBD1 (5 bases). Germline-derived CDR1 and CDR2 are MDHEN and SYDVKM. Trimming left V 6 bases short and J 3 bases short, with 18 bases between. The CDR3 sequence is 16 residues long.

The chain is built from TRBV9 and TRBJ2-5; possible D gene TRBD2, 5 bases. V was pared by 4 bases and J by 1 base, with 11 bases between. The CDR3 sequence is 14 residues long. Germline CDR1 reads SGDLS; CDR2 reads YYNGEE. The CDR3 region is CASSPGLTQETQYF. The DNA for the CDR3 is TGTGCCAGCAGCCCCGGACTCACCCAAGAGACCCAGTACTTC.

The CDR3 reads CASGLGRAGGINEQFF. CDR3 coding DNA: TGTGCTAGTGGTTTGGGTCGGGCAGGGGGAATCAATGAGCAGTTCTTC. J is TRBJ2-1 and V is TRBV12-5, with TRBD1 identical over 7 bases. The germline gives CDR1 LGHNT, CDR2 FRNRAP. V lost 1 base, J lost 6 bases, and 9 bases stayed unmatched. CDR3 length: 16 residues. Full variable domain (missing parts from reference TRBV12-5 and TRBJ2-1): DARVTQTPRHKVTEMGQEVTMRCQPILGHNTVFWYRQTMMQGLELLAYFRNRAPLDDSGMPKDRFSAEMPDATLATLKIQPSEPRDSAVYFCASGLGRAGGINEQFFGPGTRLTVL.

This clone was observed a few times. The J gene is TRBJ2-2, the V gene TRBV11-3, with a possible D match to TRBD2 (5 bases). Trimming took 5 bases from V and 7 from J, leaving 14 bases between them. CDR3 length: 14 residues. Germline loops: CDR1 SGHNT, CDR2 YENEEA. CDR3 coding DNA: TGTGCCAGCAGCCCGCCGAGCCGGGGCGGGGAGCTGTTTTTT. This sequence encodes CASSPPSRGGELFF. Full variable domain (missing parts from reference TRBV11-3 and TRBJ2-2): EAGVVQSPRYKIIEKKQPVAFWCNPISGHNTLYWYLQNLGQGPELLIRYENEEAVDDSQLPKDRFSAERLKGVDSTLKIQPAELGDSAVYLCASSPPSRGGELFFGEGSRLTVL.